This T cell receptor (beta chain) was documented in a study of cytomegalovirus exposure and HLA in healthy donors. At the level of the study: Genotyping of some 390 donors showed that about 83% belonged to the Caucasian-associated ancestry cluster.

The study ran its PCR with 60 Vbeta and 13 Jbeta primers. Method: immunoSEQ multiplex PCR; TCRdb's copy keeps in-frame clones and lacks some. In all, the sample yields roughly 220,000 clones. The ends were cut back, 2 bases at V and 2 bases at J, with 11 bases in the middle. This CDR3 is built from 14 residues. The germline V gene encodes CDR1 SGHDT and CDR2 YYEEEE. The clonotype was recovered from a girl aged 2-10 years in good health and CMV-seropositive. The chain carries TRBV5-6 and TRBJ2-7; D remains ambiguous. The sequencing sample was made of PBMCs. The CDR3 region has the DNA TGTGCCAGCAGCTTTAGTACCCCCGCCTACGAGCAGTACTTC. It codes for CASSFSTPAYEQYF. The full variable domain, completed using reference TRBV5-6 and TRBJ2-7, is DAGVTQSPTHLIKTRGQQVTLRCSPKSGHDTVSWYQQALGQGPQFIFQYYEEEERQRGNFPDRFSGHQFPNYSSELNVNALLLGDSALYLCASSFSTPAYEQYFGPGTRLTVT.